These T cell receptor beta chains were read from a single sample in a study of graft-versus-host responses after intestinal transplantation. Libraries were prepared by immunoSEQ multiplex PCR; TCRdb keeps only in-frame clonotypes and omits some of them. The data contain 98,000 or so clones, about 83% of them singletons. This specimen was PBMCs, taken 255 days after intestinal transplant. The source of these receptors is a human patient who received an intestinal transplant, so some T cells may come from the graft donor. CDR3s include the opening cysteine and the closing phenylalanine or tryptophan.

CDR3: CASSLGSEAFF
V: TRBV27
length: 11
J: TRBJ1-1

CDR3: CASSPLTGGYTGELFF
V: TRBV5-4
length: 16
J: TRBJ2-2

CDR3: CASSRTGPQETQYF
V: TRBV10-2
length: 14
J: TRBJ2-5

CDR3: CASSPNPPGQGFYNEQFF
V: TRBV5-1
length: 18
J: TRBJ2-1

CDR3: CASTPLAGVSSSYNEQFF
V: TRBV7-9
length: 18
J: TRBJ2-1

CDR3: CASSYPGLARKTDTQYF
V: TRBV7-2
length: 17
J: TRBJ2-3

CDR3: CASSLTGVNEQYF
V: TRBV5-1
length: 13
J: TRBJ2-7

CDR3: CASSNWGQGDQPQHF
V: TRBV19
length: 15
J: TRBJ1-5

CDR3: CASSGGLAVSSYNEQFF
V: TRBV5-4
length: 17
J: TRBJ2-1

CDR3: CASRGVGDRGEKLFF
V: TRBV2
length: 15
J: TRBJ1-4

CDR3: CASSGTGGNQPQHF
V: TRBV6-5
length: 14
J: TRBJ1-5

CDR3: CAISPRAGGDTDTQYF
V: TRBV27
length: 16
J: TRBJ2-3

CDR3: CASSDREGSGNTIYF
V: TRBV2
length: 15
J: TRBJ1-3

CDR3: CASSPPTGNNEKLFF
V: TRBV18
length: 15
J: TRBJ1-4

CDR3: CTSRLRRLCTSRANVLTF
V: TRBV1
length: 18
J: TRBJ2-6

CDR3: CASSVEGGLAKNIQYF
V: TRBV9
length: 16
J: TRBJ2-4

CDR3: CASRQNFYSYEQYF
V: TRBV11-3
length: 14
J: TRBJ2-7

CDR3: CASSQDATGLIRRMYDGYTF
V: TRBV4-1
length: 20
J: TRBJ1-2